This T cell receptor beta chain comes out of a study of cytomegalovirus exposure and HLA in healthy donors. Study results and limitations: Analyses of presence and absence presupposed an approximately uniform sequencing depth across donors. Several of the most significant clusters appeared, in a later analysis, to be linked to common viral pathogens.

Each donor was nominally healthy when sampled (though unrecorded immune exposures were likely). In regard to this clone: What it binds is unknown.

This CDR3 contains 15 residues. Germline V gives CDR1 SGHTA, CDR2 FQGNSA. Trimming left V 0 bases short and J 3 bases short, with 12 bases between. Both 60 Vbeta primers and 13 Jbeta primers went into the PCR. Here immunoSEQ multiplex PCR was the method, and the copy in TCRdb shows in-frame clones only, minus some. The sample lists about 180,000 clones; roughly 85% were seen once. The V gene is TRBV7-2, the J gene TRBJ2-7; weak D call: TRBD2 (5 bases). Sequenced sample: PBMCs. This TCR was sampled from a woman aged 40 to 49 in good health and CMV-seronegative. The CDR3 coding sequence is TGTGCCAGCAGCTTAGCGTCGCGACTAAGCTACGAGCAGTACTTC. Translating gives CASSLASRLSYEQYF.